This T cell receptor (beta chain) was recorded in a study of low-dose radiotherapy and immunotherapy resistance in tumors. Turning to the study itself: On an every-two-weeks schedule, patients received intravenous nivolumab 240 mg, along with ipilimumab 1 mg/kg every six weeks. Given every two weeks, intravenous cyclophosphamide 200 mg/m2 preceded radiation and immunotherapy by one day.

In germline, CDR1 is SEHNR, CDR2 FQNEAQ (reference sequence). V shed 3 bases, J shed 4 bases, and the junction held 2 bases outside the gene matches. The CDR3 is 15 residues long. As for time point: after trial treatment. As to treatment: LDRT plus nivolumab, ipilimumab, low-dose cyclophosphamide and aspirin (RACIN trial). The donors, trial participants, received nivolumab, ipilimumab, aspirin, low-dose cyclophosphamide and low-dose radiotherapy. Eligible patients had advanced solid tumors lacking tumor-infiltrating lymphocytes. First-strand cDNA used TRAV- and TRBV-specific primers, covering alpha and beta chains. The PCR that amplified TCRs ran for around 22 cycles, relying on a constant-region primer and a V-primer adapter. TCRdb passed the reads through MiXCR, listing each CDR3 protein once. The sample lists nearly 60,000 distinct CDR3 sequences, less than 30% occurring once.

V and J are TRBV7-9 and TRBJ2-1; 11 bases fit TRBD2. This specimen was PBMCs, taken after low-dose radiotherapy plus immunotherapy. The sequence was collected from a male donor with prostate cancer. CDR3 in DNA: TGTGCCAGCAGCTTGGGGACTAGCGGATACAATGAGCAGTTCTTC. Protein product: CASSLGTSGYNEQFF.